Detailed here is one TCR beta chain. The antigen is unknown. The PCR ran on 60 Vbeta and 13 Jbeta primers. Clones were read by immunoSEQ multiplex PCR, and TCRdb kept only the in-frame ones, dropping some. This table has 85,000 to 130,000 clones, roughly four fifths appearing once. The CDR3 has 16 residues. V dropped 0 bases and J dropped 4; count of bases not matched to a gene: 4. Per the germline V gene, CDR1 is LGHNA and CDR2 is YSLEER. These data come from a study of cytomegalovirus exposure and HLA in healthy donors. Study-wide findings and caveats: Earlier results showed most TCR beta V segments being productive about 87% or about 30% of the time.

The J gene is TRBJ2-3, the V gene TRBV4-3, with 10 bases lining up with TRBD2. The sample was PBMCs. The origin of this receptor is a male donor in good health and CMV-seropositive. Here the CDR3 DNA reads TGCGCCAGCAGCCAAGAGGAGCGGGGGGGCGCAGATACGCAGTATTTT. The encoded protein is CASSQEERGGADTQYF.